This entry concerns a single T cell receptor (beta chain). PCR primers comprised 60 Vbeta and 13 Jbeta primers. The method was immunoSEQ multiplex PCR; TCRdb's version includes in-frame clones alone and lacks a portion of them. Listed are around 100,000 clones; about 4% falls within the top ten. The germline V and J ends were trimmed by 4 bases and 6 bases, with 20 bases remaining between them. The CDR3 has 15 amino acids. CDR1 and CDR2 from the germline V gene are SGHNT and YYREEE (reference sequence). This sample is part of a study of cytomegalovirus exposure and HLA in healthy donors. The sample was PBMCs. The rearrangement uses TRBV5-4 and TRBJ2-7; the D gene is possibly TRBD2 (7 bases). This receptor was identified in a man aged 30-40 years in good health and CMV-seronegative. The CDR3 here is CASSPGGGGALEQYF. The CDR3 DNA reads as TGTGCCAGCAGCCCCGGAGGGGGAGGGGCCCTCGAGCAGTACTTC.